This T cell receptor beta chain was identified in a study of cytomegalovirus exposure and HLA in healthy donors. The CDR3 spans 13 residues. Germline V CDR1 and CDR2: LNHDA, SQIVND (reference sequence). V was cut by 10 bases and J by 2 bases, with 13 bases left in between. 60 Vbeta and 13 Jbeta primers were used in PCR. Profiled with immunoSEQ multiplex PCR; TCRdb holds only in-frame clones, not every one. Found here are around 52,000 clones; the top ten clones hold roughly a quarter. As to this clone: Its antigen is unidentified.

Findings and caveats of the study: Rarity characterized most TCR sequences, yet some public TCRs appeared in many donors. A list of 150 to 200 TCR beta chains associated with cytomegalovirus was given.

The TCR was taken from a man aged 35 to 55 in good health and CMV-seropositive. This chain links TRBV19 with TRBJ2-3; possibly TRBD2 for D (6 bases). Sequencing used PBMCs. The CDR3 protein is CATQRVLTDTQYF. CDR3 coding DNA: TGTGCCACCCAGCGGGTCCTCACAGATACGCAGTATTTT.